This T cell receptor beta chain was sequenced for a study of cytomegalovirus exposure and HLA in healthy donors. General study points: Association of a missense DCLRE1C variant with TCR beta V- and J-gene trimming was reported in a later analysis.

This CDR3 is 11 amino acids long. The V gene's germline CDR1 is MNHEY and CDR2 SMNVEV (reference sequence). Between the trimmed V and J ends, which lost 6 bases and 0 bases, there was a span of 3 bases. In the case of this clone: What it recognizes is unknown.

Researchers ran the PCR with 60 Vbeta and 13 Jbeta primers. As processed by the authors: The count from a later analysis was tens of millions of unique TCR beta chains, roughly 11 million of them shared. Repertoires were generated with immunoSEQ multiplex PCR, while TCRdb's copy carries only in-frame clones and drops some. V, J and clone size are those of that table, while D and trimming were read from the DNA. The sample includes about 130,000 clones, roughly 80% seen only once; the top ten take over 1.5%. This chain uses TRBV27 with TRBJ2-7; D call uncertain. The sequenced material came from PBMCs. The sequence derives from a man aged 35 to 55 in good health and CMV-seronegative. The CDR3 protein is CASSSSYEQYF. DNA for the CDR3: TGTGCCAGCAGCTCCTCCTACGAGCAGTACTTC.